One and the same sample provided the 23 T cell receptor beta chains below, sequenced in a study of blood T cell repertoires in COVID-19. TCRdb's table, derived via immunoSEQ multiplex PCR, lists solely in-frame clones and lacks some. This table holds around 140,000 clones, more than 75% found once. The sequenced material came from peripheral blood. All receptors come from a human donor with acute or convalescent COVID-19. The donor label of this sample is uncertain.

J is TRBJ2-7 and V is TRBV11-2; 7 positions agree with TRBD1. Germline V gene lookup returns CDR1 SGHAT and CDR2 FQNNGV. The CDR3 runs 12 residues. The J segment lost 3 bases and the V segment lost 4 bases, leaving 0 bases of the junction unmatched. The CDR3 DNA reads TGTGCCAGCAGCTGGGACAGCTACGAGCAGTACTTC. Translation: CASSWDSYEQYF.

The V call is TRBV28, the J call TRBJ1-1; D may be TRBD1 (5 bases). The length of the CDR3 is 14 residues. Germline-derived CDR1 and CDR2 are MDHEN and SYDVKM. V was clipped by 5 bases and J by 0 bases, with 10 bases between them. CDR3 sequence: CASSTNRLNTEAFF. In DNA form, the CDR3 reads TGTGCCAGCAGTACGAACAGGTTGAACACTGAAGCTTTCTTT.

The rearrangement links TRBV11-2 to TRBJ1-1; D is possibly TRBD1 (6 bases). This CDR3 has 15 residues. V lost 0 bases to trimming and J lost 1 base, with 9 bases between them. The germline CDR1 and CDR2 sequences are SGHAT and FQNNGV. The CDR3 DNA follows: TGTGCCAGCAGCTTAGACGCCAGGGGGAACACTGAAGCTTTCTTT. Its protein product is CASSLDARGNTEAFF.

For the CDR3, the DNA is TGTGCCAGCTCACCAGGGCCCCGCTACGAGCAGTACGTC. This sequence encodes CASSPGPRYEQYV. The chain uses TRBV18 and TRBJ2-7; no firm D call. V was clipped by 2 bases and J by 3 bases, with 8 bases between them. The CDR3 spans 13 residues. Germline V gene sequence: CDR1 KGHSH, CDR2 LQKENI.

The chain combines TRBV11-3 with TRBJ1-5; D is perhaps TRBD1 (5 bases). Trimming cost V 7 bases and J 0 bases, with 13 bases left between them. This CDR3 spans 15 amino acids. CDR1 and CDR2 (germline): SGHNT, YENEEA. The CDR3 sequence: CASTLQGNSNQPQHF. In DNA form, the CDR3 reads TGTGCCAGCACCCTTCAGGGTAATAGCAATCAGCCCCAGCATTTT.

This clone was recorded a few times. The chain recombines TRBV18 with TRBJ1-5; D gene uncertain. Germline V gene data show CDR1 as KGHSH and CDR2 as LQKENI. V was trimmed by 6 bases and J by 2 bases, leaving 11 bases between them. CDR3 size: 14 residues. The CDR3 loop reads CASSVVSGNQPQHF. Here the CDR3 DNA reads TGTGCCAGCTCCGTAGTATCGGGCAATCAGCCCCAGCATTTT.

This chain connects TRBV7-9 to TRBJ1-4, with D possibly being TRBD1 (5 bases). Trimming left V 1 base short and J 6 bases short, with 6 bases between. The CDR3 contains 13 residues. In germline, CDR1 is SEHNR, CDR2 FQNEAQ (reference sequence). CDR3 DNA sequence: TGTGCCAGCAGCTTAGTAGGGGATGAAAAACTGTTTTTT. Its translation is CASSLVGDEKLFF.

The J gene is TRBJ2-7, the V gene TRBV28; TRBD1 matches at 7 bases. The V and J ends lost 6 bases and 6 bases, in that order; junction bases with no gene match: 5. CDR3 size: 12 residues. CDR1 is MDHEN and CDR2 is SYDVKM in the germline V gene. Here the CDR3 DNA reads TGTGCCAGCAGCCAGACAGGGATCGAGCAGTACTTC. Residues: CASSQTGIEQYF.

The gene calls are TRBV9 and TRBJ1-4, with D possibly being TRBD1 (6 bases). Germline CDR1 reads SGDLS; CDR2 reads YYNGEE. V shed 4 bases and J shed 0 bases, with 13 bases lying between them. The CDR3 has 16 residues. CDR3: CASSRDTSATNEKLFF. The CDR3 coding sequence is TGTGCCAGCAGCCGGGACACCAGTGCAACTAATGAAAAACTGTTTTTT.

Here the CDR3 DNA reads TGTGCCAGCAGCCCGGAGCGGGGGGTCCCGCTAGATACGCAGTATTTT. Translated, it gives CASSPERGVPLDTQYF. The rearrangement joins TRBV3-1 (or the pseudogene TRBV3-2) to TRBJ2-3; the match to TRBD2 covers 9 bases. Germline V gives CDR1 LGHDT, CDR2 YNNKEL (reference sequence). This CDR3 is 16 amino acids long. V lost 4 bases, J lost 5 bases, and 10 bases stayed unmatched.

The CDR3 coding sequence is TGTGCCAGCAGCTTCTTACTGGAGGGTGGCTACACCTTC. Its translation: CASSFLLEGGYTF. The chain combines TRBV7-9 with TRBJ1-2, with no clear D. The V end lost 3 bases, the J end lost 7 bases, and 12 bases lay between the germline ends. The CDR3 is 13 residues long. The germline CDR1 and CDR2 sequences are SEHNR and FQNEAQ (reference sequence).

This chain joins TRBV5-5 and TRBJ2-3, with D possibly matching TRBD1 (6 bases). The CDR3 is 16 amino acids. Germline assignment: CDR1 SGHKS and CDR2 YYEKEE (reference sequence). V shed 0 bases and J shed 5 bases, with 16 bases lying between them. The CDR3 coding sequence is TGTGCCAGCAGCTTGGCCCTGGGGACATTGGGAGATACGCAGTATTTT. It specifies CASSLALGTLGDTQYF. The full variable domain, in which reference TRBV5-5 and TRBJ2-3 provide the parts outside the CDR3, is DAGVTQSPTHLIKTRGQQVTLRCSPISGHKSVSWYQQVLGQGPQFIFQYYEKEERGRGNFPDRFSARQFPNYSSELNVNALLLGDSALYLCASSLALGTLGDTQYFGPGTRLTVL.

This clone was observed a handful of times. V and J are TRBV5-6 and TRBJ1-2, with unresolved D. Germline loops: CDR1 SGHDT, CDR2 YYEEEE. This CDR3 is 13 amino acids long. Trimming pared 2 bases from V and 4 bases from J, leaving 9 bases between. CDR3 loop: CASSFGESYGYTF. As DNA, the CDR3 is TGTGCCAGCAGCTTCGGGGAAAGCTATGGCTACACCTTC.

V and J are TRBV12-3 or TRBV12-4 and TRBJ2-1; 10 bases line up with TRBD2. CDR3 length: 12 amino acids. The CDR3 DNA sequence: TGTACTAGCGGGACTGAAAGGAATGAGCAGTTCTTC. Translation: CTSGTERNEQFF.

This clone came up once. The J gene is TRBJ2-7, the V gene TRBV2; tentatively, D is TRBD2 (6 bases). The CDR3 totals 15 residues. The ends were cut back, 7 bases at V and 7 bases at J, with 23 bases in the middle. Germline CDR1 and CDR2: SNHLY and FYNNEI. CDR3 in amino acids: CASTLGGPLTVEQYF. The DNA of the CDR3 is TGTGCCAGCACCTTAGGAGGGCCCTTAACGGTGGAGCAGTACTTC.

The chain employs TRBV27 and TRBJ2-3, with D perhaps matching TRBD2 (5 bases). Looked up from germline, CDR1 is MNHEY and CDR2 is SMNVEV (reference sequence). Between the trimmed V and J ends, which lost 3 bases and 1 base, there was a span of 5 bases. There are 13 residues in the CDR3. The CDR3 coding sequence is TGTGCCAGCAGTTTGGAGGGCACAGATACGCAGTATTTT. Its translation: CASSLEGTDTQYF.

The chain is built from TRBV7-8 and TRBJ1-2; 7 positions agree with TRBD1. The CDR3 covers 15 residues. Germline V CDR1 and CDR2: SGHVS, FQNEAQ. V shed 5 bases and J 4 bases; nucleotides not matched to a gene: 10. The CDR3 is CASSPGDRAFYGYTF. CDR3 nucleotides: TGTGCCAGCAGCCCCGGTGACAGGGCTTTCTATGGCTACACCTTC. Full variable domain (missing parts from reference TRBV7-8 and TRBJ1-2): GAGVSQSPRYKVAKRGQDVALRCDPISGHVSLFWYQQALGQGPEFLTYFQNEAQLDKSGLPSDRFFAERPEGSVSTLKIQRTQQEDSAVYLCASSPGDRAFYGYTFGSGTRLTVV.

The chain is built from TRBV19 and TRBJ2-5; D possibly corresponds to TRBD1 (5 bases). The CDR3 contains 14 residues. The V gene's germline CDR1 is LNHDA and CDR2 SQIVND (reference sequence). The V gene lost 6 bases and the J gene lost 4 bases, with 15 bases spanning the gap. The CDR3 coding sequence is TGTGCCAGTAGCCGGTCCCAGGGAAGAGAGACCCAGTACTTC. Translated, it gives CASSRSQGRETQYF. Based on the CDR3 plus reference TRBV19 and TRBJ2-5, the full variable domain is DGGITQSPKYLFRKEGQNVTLSCEQNLNHDAMYWYRQDPGQGLRLIYYSQIVNDFQKGDIAEGYSVSREKKESFPLTVTSAQKNPTAFYLCASSRSQGRETQYFGPGTRLLVL.

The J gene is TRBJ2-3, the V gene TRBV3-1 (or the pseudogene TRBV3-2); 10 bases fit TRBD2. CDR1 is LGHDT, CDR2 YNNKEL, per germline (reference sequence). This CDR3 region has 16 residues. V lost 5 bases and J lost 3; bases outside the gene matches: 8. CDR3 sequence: CASSVLRAGGTDTQYF. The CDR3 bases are TGTGCCAGCAGCGTGCTGAGAGCGGGAGGGACAGATACGCAGTATTTT.

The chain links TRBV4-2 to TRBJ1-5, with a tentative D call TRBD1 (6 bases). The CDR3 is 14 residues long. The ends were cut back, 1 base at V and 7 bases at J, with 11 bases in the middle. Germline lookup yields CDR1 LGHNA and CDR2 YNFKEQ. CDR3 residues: CASSQGTAFQPQHF. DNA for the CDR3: TGTGCCAGCAGCCAAGGGACAGCTTTCCAGCCCCAGCATTTT.

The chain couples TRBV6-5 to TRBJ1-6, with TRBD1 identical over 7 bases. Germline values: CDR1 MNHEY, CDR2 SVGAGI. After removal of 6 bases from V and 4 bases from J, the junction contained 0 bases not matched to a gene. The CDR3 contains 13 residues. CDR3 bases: TGTGCCAGCAGGGGACAGTATAATTCACCCCTCCACTTT. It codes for CASRGQYNSPLHF.

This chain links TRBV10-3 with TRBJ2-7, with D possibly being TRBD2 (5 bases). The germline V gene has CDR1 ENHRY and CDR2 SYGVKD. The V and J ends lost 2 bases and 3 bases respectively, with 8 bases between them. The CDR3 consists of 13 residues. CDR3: CAISERDVYEQYF. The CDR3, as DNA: TGTGCCATCAGTGAGCGGGATGTCTACGAGCAGTACTTC.

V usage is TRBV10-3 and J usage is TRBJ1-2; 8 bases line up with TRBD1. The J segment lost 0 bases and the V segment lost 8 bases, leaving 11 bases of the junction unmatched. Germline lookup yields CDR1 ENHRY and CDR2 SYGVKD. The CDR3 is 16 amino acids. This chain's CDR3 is CAIRTGIVSANYGYTF. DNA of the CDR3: TGTGCCATCCGGACAGGGATAGTATCGGCTAACTATGGCTACACCTTC.